A selection of T cell receptor beta chains follows, all from one sample in a study of blood T cells in healthy people across ages. TCRdb passed the 5' RACE reads through MiXCR, listing each CDR3 protein once. The repertoire includes roughly 650,000 distinct CDR3 sequences, approximately 31% of them detected once, and 15% sits in the top ten. The sample consisted of blood. The receptors come from an elderly woman in good health. The CDR3 runs from the conserved cysteine through the conserved F or W. The D gene is left open where the match is weak. Size is stated for part of the rows, as once, few or many counts, or as a class when the clone is expanded.

clone_size: NA; d_call: NA; v_call: TRBV20-1; j_call: TRBJ2-7; cdr3_aa: CSASREGEIQYF; cdr3_nt: TGCAGTGCTAGCAGAGAAGGAGAGATCCAGTACTTC
clone_size: many; d_call: TRBD1; v_call: TRBV25-1; j_call: TRBJ1-4; cdr3_aa: CASTTGTNEKLFF; cdr3_nt: TGTGCCAGCACGACAGGGACTAATGAAAAACTGTTTTTT
clone_size: NA; d_call: NA; v_call: TRBV9; j_call: TRBJ1-2; cdr3_aa: CASSVTLGQAVYGYTF; cdr3_nt: TGTGCCAGCAGCGTAACCCTCGGACAAGCCGTCTATGGCTACACCTTC
clone_size: few; d_call: TRBD1; v_call: TRBV20-1; j_call: TRBJ1-5; cdr3_aa: CSARATGGGHQPQHF; cdr3_nt: TGCAGTGCTAGGGCGACAGGGGGTGGTCATCAGCCCCAGCATTTT
clone_size: NA; d_call: NA; v_call: TRBV5-1; j_call: TRBJ2-7; cdr3_aa: CASSLLKRDPSIHEQYF; cdr3_nt: TGCGCCAGCAGCTTATTAAAACGGGATCCAAGCATCCACGAGCAGTACTTC
clone_size: many; d_call: NA; v_call: TRBV4-2; j_call: TRBJ2-5; cdr3_aa: CASSQGTGSKEETQYF; cdr3_nt: TGTGCCAGCAGCCAAGGTACCGGGTCCAAAGAAGAGACCCAGTACTTC
clone_size: many; d_call: NA; v_call: TRBV7-2; j_call: TRBJ1-1; cdr3_aa: CASSLVLLTEAFF; cdr3_nt: TGTGCCAGCAGCTTAGTACTGCTCACTGAAGCTTTCTTT
clone_size: many; d_call: TRBD2; v_call: TRBV5-1; j_call: TRBJ2-5; cdr3_aa: CASSASGTTQETQYF; cdr3_nt: TGCGCCAGCAGCGCCTCCGGGACTACCCAAGAGACCCAGTACTTC
clone_size: NA; d_call: NA; v_call: TRBV20-1; j_call: TRBJ2-7; cdr3_aa: CRARDGSYEQYF; cdr3_nt: TGCAGGGCAAGGGACGGGTCCTACGAGCAGTACTTC
clone_size: many; d_call: TRBD2; v_call: TRBV7-3; j_call: TRBJ2-1; cdr3_aa: CASSLSAGVYNEQFF; cdr3_nt: TGTGCCAGCAGCTTGTCAGCGGGGGTTTACAATGAGCAGTTCTTC
clone_size: many; d_call: NA; v_call: TRBV24-1; j_call: TRBJ2-3; cdr3_aa: CATSDPRTVDIDTQYF; cdr3_nt: TGTGCCACCAGTGACCCTCGGACAGTGGACATAGATACGCAGTATTTT
clone_size: many; d_call: NA; v_call: TRBV20-1; j_call: TRBJ1-1; cdr3_aa: CSASSQLNTEAFF; cdr3_nt: TGCAGTGCTAGTAGTCAGTTGAACACTGAAGCTTTCTTT
clone_size: many; d_call: NA; v_call: TRBV6-5; j_call: TRBJ2-5; cdr3_aa: CASSYLMIKGAGVQETQYF; cdr3_nt: TGTGCCAGCAGTTACTTGATGATAAAAGGGGCAGGAGTCCAAGAGACCCAGTACTTC
clone_size: NA; d_call: NA; v_call: TRBV5-1; j_call: TRBJ2-3; cdr3_aa: CASKLRRTDTQYF; cdr3_nt: TGCGCCAGCAAGCTACGGCGCACAGATACGCAGTATTTT
clone_size: NA; d_call: NA; v_call: TRBV7-2; j_call: TRBJ1-1; cdr3_aa: CASSRGARGVAFF; cdr3_nt: TGTGCCAGCAGCAGGGGGGCGAGGGGTGTGGCTTTCTTT
clone_size: NA; d_call: NA; v_call: TRBV30; j_call: TRBJ1-4; cdr3_aa: CAWGQVLNEKLFF; cdr3_nt: TGTGCCTGGGGGCAGGTCCTTAATGAAAAACTGTTTTTT
clone_size: NA; d_call: NA; v_call: TRBV5-1; j_call: TRBJ2-1; cdr3_aa: CASSRSSASNEQFF; cdr3_nt: TGCGCCAGCAGCCGTTCCTCGGCAAGCAATGAGCAGTTCTTC
clone_size: NA; d_call: NA; v_call: TRBV19; j_call: TRBJ2-2; cdr3_aa: CASCPETARTGERFF; cdr3_nt: TGTGCCAGTTGCCCCGAGACAGCCCGGACCGGGGAGCGGTTTTTT
clone_size: few; d_call: NA; v_call: TRBV20-1; j_call: TRBJ1-1; cdr3_aa: CSASRPGRGNTEAFF; cdr3_nt: TGCAGTGCGTCTCGACCGGGACGGGGGAACACTGAAGCTTTCTTT
clone_size: many; d_call: NA; v_call: TRBV20-1; j_call: TRBJ1-1; cdr3_aa: CSPSNRLEAFF; cdr3_nt: TGCAGCCCATCAAATCGACTTGAAGCTTTCTTT
clone_size: few; d_call: NA; v_call: TRBV29-1; j_call: TRBJ2-1; cdr3_aa: CSIITGEASYNEQFF; cdr3_nt: TGCAGCATCATAACGGGAGAAGCCTCCTACAATGAGCAGTTCTTC
clone_size: few; d_call: TRBD1; v_call: TRBV20-1; j_call: TRBJ1-1; cdr3_aa: CSARAVRGVNTEAFF; cdr3_nt: TGCAGTGCTAGAGCGGTCAGGGGGGTGAACACTGAAGCTTTCTTT
clone_size: many; d_call: TRBD1; v_call: TRBV14; j_call: TRBJ2-1; cdr3_aa: CASSPPLTGFNEQFF; cdr3_nt: TGTGCCAGCAGCCCTCCCTTGACAGGGTTCAATGAGCAGTTCTTC
clone_size: NA; d_call: NA; v_call: TRBV19; j_call: TRBJ1-2; cdr3_aa: CASSVTHSSNYGYTF; cdr3_nt: TGTGCCAGTAGTGTAACCCACAGCTCTAACTATGGCTACACCTTC
clone_size: NA; d_call: NA; v_call: TRBV12-3/TRBV12-4; j_call: TRBJ2-2; cdr3_aa: CASLIGVASVELFF; cdr3_nt: TGTGCCAGTCTAATAGGGGTAGCATCCGTCGAGCTGTTTTTT
clone_size: NA; d_call: NA; v_call: TRBV12-3/TRBV12-4; j_call: TRBJ1-1; cdr3_aa: CASSLVWGTEAFF; cdr3_nt: TGTGCCAGCAGTTTGGTATGGGGCACTGAAGCTTTCTTT
clone_size: many; d_call: NA; v_call: TRBV7-2; j_call: TRBJ2-4; cdr3_aa: CASSFGGSKNIQYF; cdr3_nt: TGTGCCAGCAGCTTTGGAGGGTCCAAAAACATTCAGTACTTC
clone_size: many; d_call: TRBD2; v_call: TRBV20-1; j_call: TRBJ2-5; cdr3_aa: CSAPKAGGRETQYF; cdr3_nt: TGCAGTGCTCCTAAAGCGGGGGGGCGGGAGACCCAGTACTTC
clone_size: many; d_call: TRBD1; v_call: TRBV10-3; j_call: TRBJ2-7; cdr3_aa: CAISETGAYEQYF; cdr3_nt: TGTGCCATCAGTGAGACAGGGGCCTACGAGCAGTACTTC
clone_size: many; d_call: NA; v_call: TRBV30; j_call: TRBJ1-2; cdr3_aa: CAWRGTGYGYTF; cdr3_nt: TGTGCCTGGAGGGGGACGGGCTATGGCTACACCTTC
clone_size: NA; d_call: NA; v_call: TRBV20-1; j_call: TRBJ1-6; cdr3_aa: CSARDSGRTLHF; cdr3_nt: TGCAGTGCTAGAGACTCAGGGAGGACCCTCCACTTT
clone_size: NA; d_call: NA; v_call: TRBV28; j_call: TRBJ2-4; cdr3_aa: CASGTTGPNIQYF; cdr3_nt: TGTGCCAGCGGAACCACAGGACCGAACATTCAGTACTTC
clone_size: many; d_call: NA; v_call: TRBV29-1; j_call: TRBJ2-5; cdr3_aa: CSVGSPEAQETQYF; cdr3_nt: TGCAGCGTTGGGTCGCCAGAGGCCCAAGAGACCCAGTACTTC
clone_size: many; d_call: NA; v_call: TRBV9; j_call: TRBJ2-3; cdr3_aa: CASSVEQRTDTQYF; cdr3_nt: TGTGCCAGCAGCGTAGAACAACGCACAGATACGCAGTATTTT
clone_size: NA; d_call: TRBD1; v_call: TRBV25-1; j_call: TRBJ2-7; cdr3_aa: CASSPPSRTGAEQYF; cdr3_nt: TGTGCCAGCAGCCCCCCGAGTCGGACAGGGGCCGAGCAGTACTTC
clone_size: NA; d_call: NA; v_call: TRBV5-1; j_call: TRBJ2-1; cdr3_aa: CASSLASGNEQFF; cdr3_nt: TGCGCCAGCAGCTTGGCTAGTGGCAATGAGCAGTTCTTC
clone_size: once; d_call: TRBD1; v_call: TRBV20-1; j_call: TRBJ2-3; cdr3_aa: CSAPGTDWDTQYF; cdr3_nt: TGCAGTGCCCCCGGGACAGACTGGGATACGCAGTATTTT
clone_size: NA; d_call: NA; v_call: TRBV20-1; j_call: TRBJ1-2; cdr3_aa: CSATDSVYGYTF; cdr3_nt: TGCAGTGCCACAGACAGTGTCTATGGCTACACCTTC